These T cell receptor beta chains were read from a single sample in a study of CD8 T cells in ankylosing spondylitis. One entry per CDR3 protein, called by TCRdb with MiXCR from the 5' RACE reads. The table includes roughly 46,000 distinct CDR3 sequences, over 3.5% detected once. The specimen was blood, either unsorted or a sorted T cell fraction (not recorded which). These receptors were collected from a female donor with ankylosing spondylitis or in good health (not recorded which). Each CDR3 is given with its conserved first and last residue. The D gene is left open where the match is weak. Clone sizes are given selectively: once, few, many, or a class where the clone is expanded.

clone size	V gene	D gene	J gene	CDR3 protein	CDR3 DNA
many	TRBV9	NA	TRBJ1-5	CASSRGGTENQPQHF	TGTGCCAGCAGCCGTGGGGGGACTGAGAATCAGCCCCAGCATTTT
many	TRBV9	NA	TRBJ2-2	CASSVDRAWTGELFF	TGTGCCAGCAGCGTAGATAGGGCTTGGACCGGGGAGCTGTTTTTT
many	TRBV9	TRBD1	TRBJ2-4	CASSGSQTGAYIQYF	TGTGCCAGCAGCGGATCACAGACAGGGGCGTACATTCAGTACTTC
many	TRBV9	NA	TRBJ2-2	CASSMGPDTGELFF	TGTGCCAGCAGCATGGGCCCAGACACCGGGGAGCTGTTTTTT
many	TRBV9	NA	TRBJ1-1	CASSVSTGSGNAAFF	TGTGCCAGCAGCGTAAGTACAGGCTCGGGAAATGCAGCTTTCTTT
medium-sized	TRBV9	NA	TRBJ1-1	CASSASVGGKRTEAFF	TGTGCCAGCAGCGCCTCCGTCGGGGGGAAGAGGACTGAAGCTTTCTTT
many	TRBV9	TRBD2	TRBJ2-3	CASSPVDSGGTDTQYF	TGTGCCAGCAGCCCCGTAGATAGCGGGGGCACAGATACGCAGTATTTT
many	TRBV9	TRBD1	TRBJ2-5	CASSALGQGTQETQYF	TGTGCCAGCAGCGCCTTGGGACAGGGGACACAAGAGACCCAGTACTTC
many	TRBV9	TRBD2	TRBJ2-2	CASSAGGVTGELFF	TGTGCCAGCAGCGCCGGGGGGGTTACCGGGGAGCTGTTTTTT
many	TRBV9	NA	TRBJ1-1	CASSPRMNTEAFF	TGTGCCAGCAGCCCGAGAATGAACACTGAAGCTTTCTTT
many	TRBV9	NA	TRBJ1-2	CASSAGTSSRPTYGYTF	TGTGCCAGCAGCGCTGGGACCTCCTCACGCCCCACTTATGGCTACACCTTC
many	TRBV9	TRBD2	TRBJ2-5	CASSVGSGGAETQYF	TGTGCCAGCAGCGTGGGTAGCGGGGGGGCGGAGACCCAGTACTTC
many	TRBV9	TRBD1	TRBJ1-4	CASSGAGGRATNEKLFF	TGTGCCAGCTCGGGGGCAGGGGGACGCGCAACTAATGAAAAACTGTTTTTT
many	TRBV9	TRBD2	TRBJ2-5	CASSVQSGGSETQYF	TGTGCCAGCAGCGTCCAAAGCGGGGGGTCAGAGACCCAGTACTTC
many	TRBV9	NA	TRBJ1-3	CASSVAASGAGNTIYF	TGTGCCAGCAGCGTAGCGGCTTCAGGGGCCGGAAACACCATATATTTT
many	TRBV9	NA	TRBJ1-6	CASSLGGRNSPLHF	TGTGCCAGCAGCCTGGGGGGCAGAAATTCACCCCTCCACTTT
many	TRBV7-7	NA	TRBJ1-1	CAMNRGAEAFF	TGTGCCATGAACCGGGGGGCTGAAGCTTTCTTT
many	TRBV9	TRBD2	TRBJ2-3	CASSVGTSADTQYF	TGTGCCAGCAGCGTAGGGACTAGCGCAGATACGCAGTATTTT
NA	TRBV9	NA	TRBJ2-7	CASSPRTSGYEQYF	TGTGCCAGCAGCCCCAGAACCTCGGGGTACGAGCAGTACTTC
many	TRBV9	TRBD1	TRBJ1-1	CASSGNRGENTEAFF	TGTGCCAGCAGCGGTAACAGGGGAGAGAACACTGAAGCTTTCTTT
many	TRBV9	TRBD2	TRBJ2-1	CASSVAPGNSGGIPSYNEQFF	TGTGCCAGCAGCGTAGCCCCAGGCAATAGCGGGGGGATCCCCTCCTACAATGAGCAGTTCTTC
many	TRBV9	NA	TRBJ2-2	CASSVERGNTGELFF	TGTGCCAGCAGCGTAGAGAGGGGCAACACCGGGGAGCTGTTTTTT
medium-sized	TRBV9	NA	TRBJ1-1	CASSVGNRPPLNTEAFF	TGTGCCAGCAGCGTAGGCAATAGGCCCCCTCTGAACACTGAAGCTTTCTTT
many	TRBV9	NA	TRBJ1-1	CASSGTANTEAFF	TGTGCCAGCAGCGGGACAGCGAACACTGAAGCTTTCTTT
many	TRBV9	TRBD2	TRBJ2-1	CASSARTSGTYNEQFF	TGTGCCAGCAGCGCCCGGACTAGCGGGACCTACAATGAGCAGTTCTTC
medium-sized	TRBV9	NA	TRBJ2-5	CASSVTDWETQYF	TGTGCCAGCAGCGTGACAGATTGGGAGACCCAGTACTTC
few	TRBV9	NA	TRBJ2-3	CASSVRRGDTQYF	TGTGCCAGCAGCGTAAGGCGGGGAGATACGCAGTATTTT
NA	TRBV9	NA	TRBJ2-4	CASSAPTADLAKNIQYF	TGTGCCAGCAGCGCCCCGACAGCCGACTTAGCCAAAAACATTCAGTACTTC
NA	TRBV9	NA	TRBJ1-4	CASSGGREEKLFF	TGTGCCAGCAGCGGCGGCCGGGAGGAAAAACTGTTTTTT
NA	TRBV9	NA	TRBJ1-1	CASSVAWTANTEAFF	TGTGCCAGCAGCGTAGCTTGGACGGCAAACACTGAAGCTTTCTTT
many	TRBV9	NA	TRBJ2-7	CASSVGPTDSYEQYF	TGTGCCAGCAGCGTAGGCCCGACAGATTCCTACGAGCAGTACTTC
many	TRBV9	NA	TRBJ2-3	CASSYNTGMDTQYF	TGTGCCAGCAGTTATAACACAGGGATGGATACGCAGTATTTT
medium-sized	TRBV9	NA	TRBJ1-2	CASSRSADSLGGYTF	TGTGCCAGCAGCAGGTCGGCAGACTCTCTGGGTGGCTACACCTTC
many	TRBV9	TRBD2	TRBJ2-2	CASSARPRAGGPPGELFF	TGTGCCAGCAGCGCGAGGCCAAGGGCGGGGGGCCCGCCCGGGGAGCTGTTTTTT
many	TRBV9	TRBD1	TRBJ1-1	CASSAGRDSQMNTEAFF	TGTGCCAGCAGCGCCGGCCGGGACAGCCAGATGAACACTGAAGCTTTCTTT
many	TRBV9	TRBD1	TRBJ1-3	CASSPGQGVGNTIYF	TGTGCCAGCAGCCCCGGACAGGGTGTTGGAAACACCATATATTTT
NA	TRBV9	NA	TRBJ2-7	CASSLQGFGAEQYF	TGTGCCAGCAGCCTACAGGGTTTCGGGGCCGAGCAGTACTTC
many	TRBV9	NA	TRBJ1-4	CASSVGLGDRREKLFF	TGTGCCAGCAGCGTAGGGTTGGGAGACAGAAGGGAAAAACTGTTTTTT
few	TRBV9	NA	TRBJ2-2	CASSDSLSNTGELFF	TGTGCCAGCAGCGATAGCCTATCGAACACCGGGGAGCTGTTTTTT
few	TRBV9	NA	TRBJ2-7	CASSVGTAGHEQYF	TGTGCCAGCAGCGTAGGGACAGCAGGGCACGAGCAGTACTTC
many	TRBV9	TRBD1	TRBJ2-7	CASTASDRGDEQYF	TGTGCCAGCACCGCATCGGACAGGGGGGACGAGCAGTACTTC
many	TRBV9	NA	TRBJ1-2	CASSAQGTNYGYTF	TGTGCCAGCAGCGCCCAGGGGACCAACTATGGCTACACCTTC
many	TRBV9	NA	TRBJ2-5	CASSASSGAGGETQYF	TGTGCCAGCAGCGCCAGTTCAGGGGCTGGTGGGGAGACCCAGTACTTC
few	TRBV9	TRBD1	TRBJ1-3	CASSVDRVGGNTIYF	TGTGCCAGCAGCGTCGACAGGGTAGGAGGAAACACCATATATTTT
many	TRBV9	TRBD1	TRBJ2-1	CASSTDRVNEQFF	TGTGCCAGCAGCACTGACAGGGTTAATGAGCAGTTCTTC
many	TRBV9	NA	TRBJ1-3	CASSVELRTPGNTIYF	TGTGCCAGCAGCGTAGAGCTAAGGACGCCTGGAAACACCATATATTTT
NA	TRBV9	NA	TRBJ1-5	CASSVEGGGQPQHF	TGTGCCAGCAGCGTAGAGGGTGGGGGCCAGCCCCAGCATTTT
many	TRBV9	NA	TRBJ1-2	CASSVGTDYGYTF	TGTGCCAGCAGCGTAGGCACGGACTATGGCTACACCTTC
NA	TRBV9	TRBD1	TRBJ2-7	CASTGKTGPYEQYF	TGTGCCAGCACAGGAAAGACAGGGCCCTACGAGCAGTACTTC
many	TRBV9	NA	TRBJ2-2	CASSVYANTGELFF	TGTGCCAGCAGCGTATACGCGAACACCGGGGAGCTGTTTTTT
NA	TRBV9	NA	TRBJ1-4	CGSSLGTDEKLFF	TGTGGCAGCAGCCTCGGGACCGATGAAAAACTGTTTTTT
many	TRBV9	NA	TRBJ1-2	CASSVAKGEIGYTF	TGTGCCAGCAGCGTAGCTAAGGGGGAAATTGGCTACACCTTC
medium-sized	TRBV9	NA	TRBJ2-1	CASSVRAITPGDEQFF	TGTGCCAGCAGCGTAAGGGCCATCACCCCTGGCGATGAGCAGTTCTTC
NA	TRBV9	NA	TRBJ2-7	CASSGTEDRPYEQYF	TGTGCCAGCAGCGGAACCGAGGACAGACCCTACGAGCAGTACTTC
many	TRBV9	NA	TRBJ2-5	CASSFGTQNGETQYF	TGTGCCAGCAGCTTTGGGACCCAGAATGGGGAGACCCAGTACTTC
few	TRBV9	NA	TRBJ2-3	CASSQETITDTQYF	TGTGCCAGCTCCCAGGAGACTATCACAGATACGCAGTATTTT
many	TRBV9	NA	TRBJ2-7	CASSEGPDETYEQYF	TGTGCCAGCAGCGAGGGACCCGACGAGACCTACGAGCAGTACTTC